These T cell receptor beta chains were read from a single sample in a study of early T cells in non-severe SARS-CoV-2 infection. TCRdb reprocessed the 5' RACE reads with MiXCR, giving one entry per CDR3 protein. The table lists fewer than 50,000 distinct CDR3 sequences, about 7% of them singletons. Specimen: whole blood. These receptors were obtained from an adult who was a healthcare worker with PCR-confirmed SARS-CoV-2 infection or an uninfected control (not recorded which). The CDR3 runs from the conserved cysteine through the conserved F or W. Each record gives: clone size, CDR3 length, D gene, V gene, J gene, CDR3 DNA, CDR3 protein. A D gene is named only where the DNA matches it firmly. A clone size is listed for some rows: how often the clone was seen (once, few, many), or a class if it is expanded.

>many|14|.|TRBV27|TRBJ1-2
TGTGCCAGCAGTTTATCGCGGGGTGTGCGAGGCTACACCTTC
CASSLSRGVRGYTF
>.|16|TRBD2|TRBV15|TRBJ2-1
TGTGCCACCAGCAGCTCCCCCGGGACTAGAAGCAATGAGCAGTTCTTC
CATSSSPGTRSNEQFF
>.|14|.|TRBV30|TRBJ1-1
TGTGCCTGGAGTGTACAAGCAGTGAGCATGAAGCTTTTCTTT
CAWSVQAVSMKLFF
>few|16|TRBD1|TRBV28|TRBJ1-1
TGTGCCAGCAGTTTGCGGGGGACAGGGGAAAACACTGAAGCTTTCTTT
CASSLRGTGENTEAFF
>many|14|TRBD1|TRBV29-1|TRBJ2-1
TGCAGCGTAAAGGGACAGGGGGCCTACAATGAGCAGTTCTTC
CSVKGQGAYNEQFF
>few|16|.|TRBV27|TRBJ2-7
TGTGCCAGCAGTTTATGGGACCGGGGTGGCTCCTACGAGCAGTACTTC
CASSLWDRGGSYEQYF
>many|17|TRBD2|TRBV18|TRBJ2-3
TGTGCCAGCTCACCACCGGTAGGGACTAGCGGCGAGGATACGCAGTATTTT
CASSPPVGTSGEDTQYF
>.|12|.|TRBV2|TRBJ2-7
TGTGCCAGCAGTGGGACCGGCTACGAGCAGTACTTC
CASSGTGYEQYF
>many|18|.|TRBV5-1|TRBJ2-1
TGCGCCAGCAGCTTGGCTGGGACTGGACCTAGCTCCTACAATGAGCAGTTCTTC
CASSLAGTGPSSYNEQFF
>few|16|.|TRBV4-3|TRBJ1-5
TGCGCCAGCAGCCAAGATTATCGACAGCACAATCAGCCCCAGCATTTT
CASSQDYRQHNQPQHF
>few|13|.|TRBV12-3/TRBV12-4|TRBJ2-1
TGTGCCAGCAGTCCCCGCAGGGCCAATGAGCAGTTCTTC
CASSPRRANEQFF
>many|14|.|TRBV12-3/TRBV12-4|TRBJ1-5
TGTGCCAGCAGTTTTCGCCTACAGGGTCAGCCCCAGCATTTT
CASSFRLQGQPQHF
>few|18|TRBD2|TRBV4-3|TRBJ2-1
TGCGCCAGCAGCCAAGCTCGGCGGGGGTTAGCGGGGTACAATGAGCAGTTCTTC
CASSQARRGLAGYNEQFF
>few|14|.|TRBV7-6|TRBJ1-5
TGTGCCAGCAGCTCAGGGACGGGGAATCAGCCCCAGCATTTT
CASSSGTGNQPQHF
>many|14|.|TRBV29-1|TRBJ1-3
TGCAGCGTGTGGGGGGTGGCCTCTGGAAACACCATATATTTT
CSVWGVASGNTIYF
>many|14|.|TRBV20-1|TRBJ1-2
TGCAGTGCTAGTTCCGCGGGGCTATACTATGGCTACACCTTC
CSASSAGLYYGYTF
>many|12|.|TRBV28|TRBJ1-3
TGTGCCAGCAGTTTACTACAGAACACCATATATTTT
CASSLLQNTIYF